This entry concerns a single TCR beta chain. Other nucleotide sequences in the sample specify the same CDR3. The naive CD8 subset, CD45RO-negative cells positively selected for CCR7, excluded terminally differentiated effector memory CD45RA+ cells. The V end was cut by 3 bases, the J end by 6 bases, with 7 bases between. This CDR3 has 12 residues. Germline CDR1 MNHEY, CDR2 SVGAGI. This sample is drawn from a study of shared clonotypes between healthy human individuals. Sequencing was performed with immunoSEQ multiplex PCR; in TCRdb, only in-frame clones are kept and a portion is missing. The sample has some 2,000,000 clones; about 95% are singletons.

The sample taken for sequencing was naive CD8+ T cells sorted from blood. The origin of this receptor is a man aged 18-30 years in good health. This rearrangement joins TRBV6-5 to TRBJ2-3; D unclear. In DNA, the CDR3 is TGTGCCAGCAGTTATAGCTCGGATACGCAGTATTTT. Amino acids: CASSYSSDTQYF.